What follows are 11 T cell receptor beta chains derived from one specimen sequenced in a study of CD8 T cells in Susac syndrome. A quantity of about 0.5 to 1 ug RNA underwent reverse transcription using random hexamers. TCRdb re-called the immunoSEQ multiplex PCR reads with MiXCR, one entry per CDR3 protein. The data show tens of thousands of distinct CDR3 sequences, about 92% seen once. The sample was CD8+ T cells from PBMCs. The receptors originated from a human donor in good health.

The rearrangement uses TRBV6-1 and TRBJ2-5; a possible D gene is TRBD2 (5 bases). The germline V and J ends were trimmed by 7 bases and 1 base, with 13 bases remaining between them. This CDR3 is 14 amino acids long. CDR1 and CDR2 (germline): MNHNS, SASEGT. CDR3: CASTLPGLQETQYF. The CDR3 DNA is TGTGCCAGCACCCTCCCAGGACTCCAAGAGACCCAGTACTTC.

The chain links TRBV9 to TRBJ2-7; weak D call: TRBD2 (6 bases). The germline CDR1 and CDR2 sequences are SGDLS and YYNGEE. The CDR3 spans 15 residues. Trimming took 0 bases from V and 2 from J, leaving 12 bases between them. The chain's CDR3 is CASSVGGTYAYEQYF. The DNA for the CDR3 is TGTGCCAGCAGCGTAGGAGGGACTTACGCCTACGAGCAGTACTTC.

The DNA for the CDR3 is TGTGCCAGCAGTGAAACATCCGGGGAAAAACTGTTTTTT. It yields the protein CASSETSGEKLFF. The V gene is TRBV2, the J gene TRBJ1-4; D ambiguous. CDR3 size: 13 residues. Trimming cost V 2 bases and J 8 bases, with 9 bases left between them. Germline-derived CDR1 and CDR2 are SNHLY and FYNNEI.

The rearrangement joins TRBV4-1 to TRBJ1-2; 7 bases are a match to TRBD1. With 5 bases clipped from V and 4 bases from J, the junction kept 10 bases outside the gene matches. CDR3 length: 15 amino acids. CDR1 is MGHRA and CDR2 is YSYEKL in the germline V gene. CDR3 protein: CASSSPATGIYGYTF. The CDR3 bases are TGCGCCAGCAGCTCACCCGCGACAGGGATCTATGGCTACACCTTC.

V usage is TRBV23-1 and J usage is TRBJ2-7; D gene unclear. TRBV23-1 is recorded as an ORF, its role being uncertain. CDR3 size: 14 residues. Trimming left V 4 bases short and J 0 bases short, with 10 bases between. The CDR3 loop reads CASSRQFSSYEQYF. CDR3 sequence (DNA): TGCGCCAGCAGTCGGCAGTTTAGCTCCTACGAGCAGTACTTC.

The V and J genes are TRBV5-5 and TRBJ1-1, with a tentative D call TRBD1 (6 bases). The germline CDR1 and CDR2 sequences are SGHKS and YYEKEE (reference sequence). V was pared by 5 bases and J by 0 bases, with 8 bases between. The CDR3 has 13 residues. CDR3 region: CASRQGLNTEAFF. The CDR3 nucleotides read TGTGCCAGCAGACAGGGTTTGAACACTGAAGCTTTCTTT.

V is TRBV5-4 and J is TRBJ2-5, with TRBD1 matching over 7 bases. Germline V gene data show CDR1 as SGHNT and CDR2 as YYREEE (reference sequence). This CDR3 region has 14 residues. V lost 5 bases, J lost 3 bases, and 7 bases stayed unmatched. CDR3: CASRKQGDKETQYF. For the CDR3, the DNA is TGTGCCAGCAGAAAGCAGGGGGATAAAGAGACCCAGTACTTC.

The V gene is TRBV21-1, the J gene TRBJ1-6; the table's D call, TRBD1, was not checked against the DNA. TRBV21-1 is a recognized pseudogene. The CDR3 is 15 amino acids. DNA of the CDR3: TGTGCCAGCAGCAAGAGCCATCCAGGGGGATCACCCCTCCACTTT. Encoded protein: CASSKSHPGGSPLHF.

The rearrangement uses TRBV5-5 and TRBJ2-2; no clear D gene. This CDR3 has 12 residues. CDR1 and CDR2 (germline): SGHKS, YYEKEE (reference sequence). V was cut by 9 bases and J by 1 base, with 7 bases left in between. CDR3 residues: CATSQNTGELFF. CDR3 DNA sequence: TGTGCCACCTCACAGAACACCGGGGAGCTGTTTTTT. The whole variable domain, filled in from reference TRBV5-5 and TRBJ2-2, reads DAGVTQSPTHLIKTRGQQVTLRCSPISGHKSVSWYQQVLGQGPQFIFQYYEKEERGRGNFPDRFSARQFPNYSSELNVNALLLGDSALYLCATSQNTGELFFGEGSRLTVL.

This chain uses TRBV28 with TRBJ2-2; D ambiguous. The V end was cut by 5 bases, the J end by 3 bases, with 7 bases between. This CDR3 has 13 residues. Germline V gene data show CDR1 as MDHEN and CDR2 as SYDVKM. The CDR3 protein is CASSRPYTGELFF. The CDR3 nucleotides read TGTGCCAGCAGTAGACCTTACACCGGGGAGCTGTTTTTT.

The chain has TRBV3-1 and TRBJ1-2; maybe TRBD1 (6 bases). Germline V gives CDR1 LGHDT, CDR2 YNNKEL (reference sequence). The V and J ends lost 6 bases and 7 bases respectively, with 21 bases between them. The CDR3 runs to 15 residues. CDR3 DNA: TGTGCCAGCAGTTCCACCGGGACACCAGATCCTGGCTACACCTTC. Encoded protein: CASSSTGTPDPGYTF.